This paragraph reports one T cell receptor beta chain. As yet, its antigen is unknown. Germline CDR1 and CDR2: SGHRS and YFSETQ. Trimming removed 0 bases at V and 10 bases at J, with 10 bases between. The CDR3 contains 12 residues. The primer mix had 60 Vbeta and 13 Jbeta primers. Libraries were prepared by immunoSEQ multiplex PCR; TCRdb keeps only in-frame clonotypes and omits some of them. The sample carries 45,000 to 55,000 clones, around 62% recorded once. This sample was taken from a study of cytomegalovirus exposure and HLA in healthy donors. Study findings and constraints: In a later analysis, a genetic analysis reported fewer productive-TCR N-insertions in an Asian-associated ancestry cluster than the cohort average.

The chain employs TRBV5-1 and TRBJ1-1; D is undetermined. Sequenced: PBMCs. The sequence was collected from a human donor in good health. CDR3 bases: TGCGCCAGCAGCTTGGAAGGAGGCAGAGCTTTCTTT. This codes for CASSLEGGRAFF. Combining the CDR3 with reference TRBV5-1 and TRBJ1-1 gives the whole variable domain KAGVTQTPRYLIKTRGQQVTLSCSPISGHRSVSWYQQTPGQGLQFLFEYFSETQRNKGNFPGRFSGRQFSNSRSEMNVSTLELGDSALYLCASSLEGGRAFFGQGTRLTVV.